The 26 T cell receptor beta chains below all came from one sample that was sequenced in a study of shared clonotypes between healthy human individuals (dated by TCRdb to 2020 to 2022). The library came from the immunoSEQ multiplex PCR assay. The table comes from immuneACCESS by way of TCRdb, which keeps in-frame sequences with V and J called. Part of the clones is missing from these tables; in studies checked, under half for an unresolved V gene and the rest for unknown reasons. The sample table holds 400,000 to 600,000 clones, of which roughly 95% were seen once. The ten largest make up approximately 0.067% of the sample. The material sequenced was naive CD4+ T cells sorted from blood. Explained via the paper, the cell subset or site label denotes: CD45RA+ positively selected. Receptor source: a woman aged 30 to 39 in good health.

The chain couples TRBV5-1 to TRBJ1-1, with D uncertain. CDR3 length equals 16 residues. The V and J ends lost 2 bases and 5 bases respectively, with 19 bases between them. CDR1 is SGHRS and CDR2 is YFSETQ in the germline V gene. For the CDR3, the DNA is TGCGCCAGCAGCTTAGGGAGGAGGACCACGGGGACTGAAGCTTTCTTT. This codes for CASSLGRRTTGTEAFF.

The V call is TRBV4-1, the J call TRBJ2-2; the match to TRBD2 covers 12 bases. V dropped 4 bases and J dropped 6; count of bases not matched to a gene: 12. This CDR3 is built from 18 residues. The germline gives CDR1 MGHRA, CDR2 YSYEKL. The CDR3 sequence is CASSPEYTSGRFSGELFF. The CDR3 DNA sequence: TGCGCCAGCAGCCCGGAATACACTAGCGGGAGGTTCTCCGGGGAGCTGTTTTTT.

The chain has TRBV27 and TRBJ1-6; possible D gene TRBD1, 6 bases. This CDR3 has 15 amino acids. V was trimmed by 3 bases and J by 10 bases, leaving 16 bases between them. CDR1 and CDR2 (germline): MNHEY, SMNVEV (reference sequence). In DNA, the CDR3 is TGTGCCAGCAGTTTGAATACAGGGCTCCAGTCACCCCTCCACTTT. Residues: CASSLNTGLQSPLHF.

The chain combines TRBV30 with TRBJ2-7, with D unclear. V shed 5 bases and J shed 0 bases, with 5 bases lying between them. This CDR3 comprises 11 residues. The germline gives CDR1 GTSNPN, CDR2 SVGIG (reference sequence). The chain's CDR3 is CAWCSSYEQYF. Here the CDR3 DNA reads TGTGCCTGGTGCTCCTCCTACGAGCAGTACTTC.

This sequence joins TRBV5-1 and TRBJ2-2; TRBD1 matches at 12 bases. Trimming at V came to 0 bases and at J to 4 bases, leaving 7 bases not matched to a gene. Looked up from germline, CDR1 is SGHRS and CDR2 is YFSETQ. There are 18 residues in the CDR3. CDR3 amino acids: CASSLEFPGQGATGELFF. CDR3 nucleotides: TGCGCCAGCAGCTTGGAATTTCCGGGACAGGGGGCCACCGGGGAGCTGTTTTTT.

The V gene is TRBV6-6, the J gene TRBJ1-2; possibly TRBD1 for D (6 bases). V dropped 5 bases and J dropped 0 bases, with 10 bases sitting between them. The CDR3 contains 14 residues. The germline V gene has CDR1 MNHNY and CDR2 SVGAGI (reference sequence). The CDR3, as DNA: TGTGCCAGCAGTCCGGGGGGGCCTAACTATGGCTACACCTTC. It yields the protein CASSPGGPNYGYTF.

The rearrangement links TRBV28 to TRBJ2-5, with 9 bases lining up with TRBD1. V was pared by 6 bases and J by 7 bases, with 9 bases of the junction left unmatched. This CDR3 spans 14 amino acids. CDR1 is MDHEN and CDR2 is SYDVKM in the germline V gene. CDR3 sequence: CASRSGQGLGTQYF. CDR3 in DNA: TGTGCCAGCAGGTCGGGACAGGGACTCGGGACCCAGTACTTC.

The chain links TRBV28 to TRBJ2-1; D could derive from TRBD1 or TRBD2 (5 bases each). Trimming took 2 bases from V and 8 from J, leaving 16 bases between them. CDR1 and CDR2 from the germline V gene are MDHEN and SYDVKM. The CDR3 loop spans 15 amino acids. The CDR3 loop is CASSLIGTDPDEQFF. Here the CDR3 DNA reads TGTGCCAGCAGTTTAATCGGGACGGATCCCGATGAGCAGTTCTTC.

The chain's CDR3 is CASSLYGRDEQYF. DNA of the CDR3: TGCGCCAGCAGCTTGTACGGGAGGGACGAGCAGTACTTC. This chain joins TRBV5-1 and TRBJ2-7, with 8 bases identical to TRBD2. This CDR3 has 13 amino acids. Looked up from germline, CDR1 is SGHRS and CDR2 is YFSETQ. After removal of 1 base from V and 5 bases from J, the junction contained 2 bases not matched to a gene.

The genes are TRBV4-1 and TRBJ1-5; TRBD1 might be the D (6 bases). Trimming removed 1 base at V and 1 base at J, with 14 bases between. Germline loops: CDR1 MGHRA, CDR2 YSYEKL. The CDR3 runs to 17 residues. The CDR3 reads CASSQVFRGKSNQPQHF. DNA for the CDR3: TGCGCCAGCAGCCAAGTTTTTAGGGGGAAAAGCAATCAGCCCCAGCATTTT.

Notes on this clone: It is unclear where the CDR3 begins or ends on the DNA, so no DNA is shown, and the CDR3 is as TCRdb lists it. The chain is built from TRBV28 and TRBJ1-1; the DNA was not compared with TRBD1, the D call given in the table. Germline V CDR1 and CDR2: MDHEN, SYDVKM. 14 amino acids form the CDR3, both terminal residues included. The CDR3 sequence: CASSSAPGHLGAFF.

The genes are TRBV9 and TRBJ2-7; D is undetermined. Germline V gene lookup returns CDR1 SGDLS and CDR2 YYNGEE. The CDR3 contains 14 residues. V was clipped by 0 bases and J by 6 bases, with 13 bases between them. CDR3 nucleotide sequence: TGTGCCAGCAGCGTAGACTTACTCCCTTCCGAGCAGTACTTC. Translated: CASSVDLLPSEQYF.

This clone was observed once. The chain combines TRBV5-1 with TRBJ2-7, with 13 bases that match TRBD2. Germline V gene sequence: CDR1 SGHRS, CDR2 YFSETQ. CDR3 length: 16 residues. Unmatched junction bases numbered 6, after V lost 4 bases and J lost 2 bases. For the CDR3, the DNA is TGCGCCAGCAGCAAGGGACTAGCGGGAACCACCTACGAGCAGTACTTC. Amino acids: CASSKGLAGTTYEQYF.

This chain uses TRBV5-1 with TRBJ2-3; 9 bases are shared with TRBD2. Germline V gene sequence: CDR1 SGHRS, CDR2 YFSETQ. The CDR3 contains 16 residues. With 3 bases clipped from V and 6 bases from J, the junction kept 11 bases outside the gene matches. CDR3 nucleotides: TGCGCCAGCAGCTCCCGACTGTTAGCGGGAGAGGATACGCAGTATTTT. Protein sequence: CASSSRLLAGEDTQYF.

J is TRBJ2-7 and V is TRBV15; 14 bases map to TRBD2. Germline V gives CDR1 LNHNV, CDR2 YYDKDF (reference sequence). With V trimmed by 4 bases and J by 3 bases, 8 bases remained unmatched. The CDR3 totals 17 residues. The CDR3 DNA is TGTGCCACCAGCACGGGACTAGCGGGAGAGGCGATCTACGAGCAGTACTTC. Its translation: CATSTGLAGEAIYEQYF.

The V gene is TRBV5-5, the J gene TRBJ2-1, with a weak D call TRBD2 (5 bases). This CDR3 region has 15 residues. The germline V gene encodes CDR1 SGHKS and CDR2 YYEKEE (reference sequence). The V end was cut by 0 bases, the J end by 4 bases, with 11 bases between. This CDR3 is CASSLADWSYNEQFF. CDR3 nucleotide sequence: TGTGCCAGCAGCTTGGCGGACTGGAGTTACAATGAGCAGTTCTTC.

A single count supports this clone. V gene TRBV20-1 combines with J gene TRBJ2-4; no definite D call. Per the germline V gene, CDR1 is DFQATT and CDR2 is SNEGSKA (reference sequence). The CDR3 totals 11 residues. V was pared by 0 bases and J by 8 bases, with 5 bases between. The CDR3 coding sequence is TGCAGTGCTAGAGATGCCCACATTCAGTACTTC. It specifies CSARDAHIQYF.

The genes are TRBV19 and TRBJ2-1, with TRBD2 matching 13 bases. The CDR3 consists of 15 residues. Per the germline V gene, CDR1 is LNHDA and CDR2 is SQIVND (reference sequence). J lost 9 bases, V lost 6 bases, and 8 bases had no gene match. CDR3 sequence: CASSILAGGPVEQFF. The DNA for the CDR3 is TGTGCCAGTAGCATACTAGCGGGAGGGCCAGTTGAGCAGTTCTTC.

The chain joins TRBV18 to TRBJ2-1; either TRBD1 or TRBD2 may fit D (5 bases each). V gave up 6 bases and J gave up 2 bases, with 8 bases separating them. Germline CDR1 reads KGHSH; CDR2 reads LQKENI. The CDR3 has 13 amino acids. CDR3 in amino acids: CASSRDPYNEQFF. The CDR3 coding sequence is TGTGCCAGCTCTCGGGACCCCTACAATGAGCAGTTCTTC. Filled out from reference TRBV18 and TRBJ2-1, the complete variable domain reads NAGVMQNPRHLVRRRGQEARLRCSPMKGHSHVYWYRQLPEEGLKFMVYLQKENIIDESGMPKERFSAEFPKEGPSILRIQQVVRGDSAAYFCASSRDPYNEQFFGPGTRLTVL.

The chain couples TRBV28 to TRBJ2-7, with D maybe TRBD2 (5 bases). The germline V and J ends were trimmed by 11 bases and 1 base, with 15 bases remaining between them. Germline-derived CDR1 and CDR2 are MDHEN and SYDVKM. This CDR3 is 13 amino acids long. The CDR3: CASAVTGSYEQYF. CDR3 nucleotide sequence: TGTGCCTCAGCCGTCACGGGGTCCTACGAGCAGTACTTC.

CDR3 bases: TGTGCCAGCAGCCAAGGGGCTGGCCCTAGCACAGATACGCAGTATTTT. This gives the protein CASSQGAGPSTDTQYF. The chain recombines TRBV4-2 with TRBJ2-3; D not resolved. Germline V CDR1 and CDR2: LGHNA, YNFKEQ. V was clipped by 1 base and J by 0 bases, with 11 bases between them. The CDR3 contains 16 residues.

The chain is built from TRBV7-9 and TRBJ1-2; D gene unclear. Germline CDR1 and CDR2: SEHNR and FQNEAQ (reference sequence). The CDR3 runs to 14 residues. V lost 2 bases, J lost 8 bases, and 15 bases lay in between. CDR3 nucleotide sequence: TGTGCCAGCAGCTTACTCTCTTCCGAGGACGGCTACACCTTC. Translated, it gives CASSLLSSEDGYTF.

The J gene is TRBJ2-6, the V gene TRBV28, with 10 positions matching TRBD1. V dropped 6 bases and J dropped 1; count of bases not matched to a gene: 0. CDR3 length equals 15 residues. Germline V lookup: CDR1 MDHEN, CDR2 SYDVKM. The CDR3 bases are TGTGCCAGCAGGGACAGGGGGTCTGGGGCCAACGTCCTGACTTTC. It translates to CASRDRGSGANVLTF.

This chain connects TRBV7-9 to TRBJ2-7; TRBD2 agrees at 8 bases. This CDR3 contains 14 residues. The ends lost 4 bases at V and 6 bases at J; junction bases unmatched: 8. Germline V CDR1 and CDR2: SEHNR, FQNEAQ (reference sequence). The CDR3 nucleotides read TGTGCCAGCAGCTCCCAGCGGGAGTCTGGCGAGCAGTACTTC. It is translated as CASSSQRESGEQYF.

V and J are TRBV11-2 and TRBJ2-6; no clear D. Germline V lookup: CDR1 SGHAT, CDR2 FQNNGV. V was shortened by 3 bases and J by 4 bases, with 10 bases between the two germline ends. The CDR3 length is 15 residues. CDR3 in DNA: TGTGCCAGCAGCTTGATGGGTACGGGGGCCAACGTCCTGACTTTC. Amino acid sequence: CASSLMGTGANVLTF.

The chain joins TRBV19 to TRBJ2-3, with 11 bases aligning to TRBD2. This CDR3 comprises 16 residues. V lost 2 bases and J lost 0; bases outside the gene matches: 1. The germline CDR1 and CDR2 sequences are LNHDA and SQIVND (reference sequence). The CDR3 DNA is TGTGCCAGTAGTATAACTAGCGGGGGAAGCACAGATACGCAGTATTTT. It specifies CASSITSGGSTDTQYF. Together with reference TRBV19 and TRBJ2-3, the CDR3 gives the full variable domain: DGGITQSPKYLFRKEGQNVTLSCEQNLNHDAMYWYRQDPGQGLRLIYYSQIVNDFQKGDIAEGYSVSREKKESFPLTVTSAQKNPTAFYLCASSITSGGSTDTQYFGPGTRLTVL.